The T cell receptor (beta chain) under discussion was sequenced for a study of blood T cell repertoires in COVID-19. This CDR3 comprises 15 residues. In germline, CDR1 is MNHEY, CDR2 SMNVEV (reference sequence). Trimming cost V 5 bases and J 2 bases, with 15 bases left between them. The protocol was immunoSEQ multiplex PCR, while the TCRdb copy is restricted to in-frame clones and leaves out a portion. The sample yields about 140,000 clones, about 83% seen once. The source material was peripheral blood. V usage is TRBV27 and J usage is TRBJ2-5; TRBD1 might be the D (6 bases). The TCR sequence derives from a human donor in a cohort sampled during active COVID-19. CDR3 region: CASSKDRQYQETQYF. CDR3 sequence (DNA): TGTGCCAGCAGTAAGGACAGACAATATCAAGAGACCCAGTACTTC.